Sequencing of this TCR beta chain was carried out in a study of blood T cell repertoires in COVID-19. This clone was picked up a small number of times. Germline assignment: CDR1 MNHEY and CDR2 SVGAGI. The length of the CDR3 is 14 residues. Trimming cost V 8 bases and J 7 bases; bases outside gene matches: 8. Repertoires were generated with immunoSEQ multiplex PCR, while TCRdb's copy carries only in-frame clones and drops some. This sample has about 240,000 clones, with roughly 80% found just once. The origin of this receptor is a woman aged 40 to 49 who had been exposed to COVID-19. The V call is TRBV6-5, the J call TRBJ1-6, with 7 bases lining up with TRBD1. Sequenced material: PBMCs or T cells enriched from blood (not recorded which). CDR3 amino acids: CASGRQGGNSPLHF. DNA for the CDR3: TGTGCCAGCGGGAGACAGGGAGGCAATTCACCCCTCCACTTT.